This record looks at one T cell receptor (beta chain) sequence and its context. As yet, its antigen is unknown. cDNA molecules, individually, were tagged with unique molecular identifiers. TCRdb reanalysed the 5' RACE reads using MiXCR and keeps one entry per CDR3 protein. This sample has some 30,000 distinct CDR3 sequences; over 6.5% occur once, and the top ten carry roughly 35%. The source of the sample is a study of early T cells in non-severe SARS-CoV-2 infection. Study background: The study sequenced bulk RNA from unsorted whole blood, with chains unpaired. Study-level points and caveats: Matching with VDJdb favored anti-spike CD8 responses (missing private and CD4 specificities).

This CDR3 region has 15 residues. With 3 bases removed from V and 7 bases from J, the gap between germline ends came to 16 bases. The germline gives CDR1 SNHLY, CDR2 FYNNEI. This receptor was taken from an adult who was a healthcare worker with PCR-confirmed SARS-CoV-2 infection or an uninfected control (not recorded which). The genes are TRBV2 and TRBJ2-1, with D tentatively TRBD2 (6 bases). The sequenced material came from whole blood. CDR3 region: CASSDPGTRPNEQFF. The DNA of the CDR3 is TGTGCCAGCAGTGATCCCGGGACTCGACCGAATGAGCAGTTCTTC.